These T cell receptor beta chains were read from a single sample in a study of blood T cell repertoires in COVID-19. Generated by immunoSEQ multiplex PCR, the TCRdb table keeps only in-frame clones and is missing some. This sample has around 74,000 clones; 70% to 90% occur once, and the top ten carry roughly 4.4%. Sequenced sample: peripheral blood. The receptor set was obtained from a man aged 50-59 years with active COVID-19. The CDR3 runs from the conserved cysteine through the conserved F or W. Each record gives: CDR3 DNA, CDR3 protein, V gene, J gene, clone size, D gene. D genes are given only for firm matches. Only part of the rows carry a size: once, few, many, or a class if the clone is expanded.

CDR3 DNA: TGTGCCAGCAGTTCGGACAGCGCGAACACCGGGGAGCTGTTTTTT
CDR3 protein: CASSSDSANTGELFF
V gene: TRBV2
J gene: TRBJ2-2
clone size: NA
D gene: NA

CDR3 DNA: TGTGCCAGCAGTTCCTTGGGCGGGGGCTACACCTTC
CDR3 protein: CASSSLGGGYTF
V gene: TRBV28
J gene: TRBJ1-2
clone size: NA
D gene: NA

CDR3 DNA: TGTGCCAGCAGCGTAGACAGGAGTGGGCGGCTGGCCGAGCAGTACTTC
CDR3 protein: CASSVDRSGRLAEQYF
V gene: TRBV9
J gene: TRBJ2-7
clone size: NA
D gene: NA

CDR3 DNA: TGTGCCAGCAGCTTACGGGACAGGGAATCTGAAGCTTTCTTT
CDR3 protein: CASSLRDRESEAFF
V gene: TRBV5-4
J gene: TRBJ1-1
clone size: NA
D gene: TRBD1

CDR3 DNA: TGTGCCAGCTCACCACCAGAGGGATGGGGCACTGAAGCTTTCTTT
CDR3 protein: CASSPPEGWGTEAFF
V gene: TRBV18
J gene: TRBJ1-1
clone size: NA
D gene: NA

CDR3 DNA: TGTGCCAGCAGAAGGAGCTCTGGAAACACCATATATTTT
CDR3 protein: CASRRSSGNTIYF
V gene: TRBV12-3/TRBV12-4
J gene: TRBJ1-3
clone size: NA
D gene: NA

CDR3 DNA: TGTGCCAGCAGCCAAGATCGACAGGGGAGGGATACGCAGTATTTT
CDR3 protein: CASSQDRQGRDTQYF
V gene: TRBV4-2
J gene: TRBJ2-3
clone size: NA
D gene: TRBD1

CDR3 DNA: TGCAGCGTCGCTCGGACAGGGAATGAGCAGTTCTTC
CDR3 protein: CSVARTGNEQFF
V gene: TRBV29-1
J gene: TRBJ2-1
clone size: NA
D gene: TRBD1

CDR3 DNA: TGTGCCAGCAGCTTAGCTTCTAAGGGAGACTATGGCTACACCTTC
CDR3 protein: CASSLASKGDYGYTF
V gene: TRBV7-9
J gene: TRBJ1-2
clone size: NA
D gene: NA

CDR3 DNA: TGTGCCAGCAGTAAACTAGCGGGGGGAAGCACAGATACGCAGTATTTT
CDR3 protein: CASSKLAGGSTDTQYF
V gene: TRBV2
J gene: TRBJ2-3
clone size: NA
D gene: TRBD2

CDR3 DNA: TGTGCCACCAGTGAAACACGGGAGGTTGGAGAGACCCAGTACTTC
CDR3 protein: CATSETREVGETQYF
V gene: TRBV24-1
J gene: TRBJ2-5
clone size: NA
D gene: TRBD2

CDR3 DNA: TGTGCCAGCAGCCGACAGGCTTCTAACTATGGCTACACCTTC
CDR3 protein: CASSRQASNYGYTF
V gene: TRBV9
J gene: TRBJ1-2
clone size: NA
D gene: NA

CDR3 DNA: TGTGCCAGCTGTCGCTTGAGATCCGGCTCTGGAAACACCATATATTTT
CDR3 protein: CASCRLRSGSGNTIYF
V gene: TRBV2
J gene: TRBJ1-3
clone size: NA
D gene: NA

CDR3 DNA: TGTGCCAGCTCACTAAACAGGGAGATAAACATTCAGTACTTC
CDR3 protein: CASSLNREINIQYF
V gene: TRBV6-5
J gene: TRBJ2-4
clone size: NA
D gene: NA

CDR3 DNA: TGCAGTGCTAGTCGGGATGGCCTCACAGATACGCAGTATTTT
CDR3 protein: CSASRDGLTDTQYF
V gene: TRBV20-1
J gene: TRBJ2-3
clone size: NA
D gene: NA

CDR3 DNA: TGTGCCAGCAGTCAGGGTAGCACAGATACGCAGTATTTT
CDR3 protein: CASSQGSTDTQYF
V gene: TRBV28
J gene: TRBJ2-3
clone size: NA
D gene: NA

CDR3 DNA: TGTGCCAGCAGTTTATCTAGCTCCGGCAATCAGCCCCAGCATTTT
CDR3 protein: CASSLSSSGNQPQHF
V gene: TRBV28
J gene: TRBJ1-5
clone size: few
D gene: NA

CDR3 DNA: TGTGCCAGCAGCCGGCAGCTTAACCCGGGACTAGCGGGAGATGAGCAGTTCTTC
CDR3 protein: CASSRQLNPGLAGDEQFF
V gene: TRBV11-2
J gene: TRBJ2-1
clone size: NA
D gene: TRBD2

CDR3 DNA: TGTGCCAGCAGCCAAGTTTCGGGGGGCTGGGGCGGGGAGCTGTTTTTT
CDR3 protein: CASSQVSGGWGGELFF
V gene: TRBV4-2
J gene: TRBJ2-2
clone size: NA
D gene: NA

CDR3 DNA: TGTGCCAGCAGTACAGGGGGTGTTACCTACGAGCAGTACTTC
CDR3 protein: CASSTGGVTYEQYF
V gene: TRBV6-6
J gene: TRBJ2-7
clone size: NA
D gene: TRBD1

CDR3 DNA: TGTGCCAGCAGCTCAGGGGGGACAGGGGTGGATGGCTACACCTTC
CDR3 protein: CASSSGGTGVDGYTF
V gene: TRBV6-5
J gene: TRBJ1-2
clone size: once
D gene: TRBD1

CDR3 DNA: TGCGCCAGCAGCCCAGGGACAGGGGGAATAGATACGCAGTATTTT
CDR3 protein: CASSPGTGGIDTQYF
V gene: TRBV5-1
J gene: TRBJ2-3
clone size: NA
D gene: TRBD1

CDR3 DNA: TGTGCCAGCAGCCAGGATACCATAGGGGTGAACACTGAAGCTTTCTTT
CDR3 protein: CASSQDTIGVNTEAFF
V gene: TRBV4-2
J gene: TRBJ1-1
clone size: NA
D gene: NA

CDR3 DNA: TGTGCCAGCGGGGAGGGAGGGCCGACGGGCGAGCAGTACTTC
CDR3 protein: CASGEGGPTGEQYF
V gene: TRBV28
J gene: TRBJ2-7
clone size: NA
D gene: TRBD2

CDR3 DNA: TGTGCCAGTTCCGGACACAGTAGCAATCAGCCCCAGCATTTT
CDR3 protein: CASSGHSSNQPQHF
V gene: TRBV19
J gene: TRBJ1-5
clone size: NA
D gene: NA

CDR3 DNA: TGTGCCAGCAGCGGGGACAGGGGGCTTGTGTATGGCTACACCTTC
CDR3 protein: CASSGDRGLVYGYTF
V gene: TRBV2
J gene: TRBJ1-2
clone size: NA
D gene: TRBD1

CDR3 DNA: TGTGCCAGCATCCGGGACAGGGCTAGCAATCAGCCCCAGCATTTT
CDR3 protein: CASIRDRASNQPQHF
V gene: TRBV6-5
J gene: TRBJ1-5
clone size: NA
D gene: TRBD1

CDR3 DNA: TGTGCCAGCAGCCACCTAGCGGGGGGTGTAGATACGCAGTATTTT
CDR3 protein: CASSHLAGGVDTQYF
V gene: TRBV6-2/TRBV6-3
J gene: TRBJ2-3
clone size: NA
D gene: TRBD2

CDR3 DNA: TGCGCCAGCAGCTTGGAACGGTCCACAGATACGCAGTATTTT
CDR3 protein: CASSLERSTDTQYF
V gene: TRBV5-1
J gene: TRBJ2-3
clone size: NA
D gene: NA

CDR3 DNA: TGCGCCAGCAGCTATGGACAGGGTGATTCACCCCTCCACTTT
CDR3 protein: CASSYGQGDSPLHF
V gene: TRBV4-1
J gene: TRBJ1-6
clone size: NA
D gene: TRBD1

CDR3 DNA: TGCGCCAGCAGCACCAGGACTAGTAGCACCGGGGAGCTGTTTTTT
CDR3 protein: CASSTRTSSTGELFF
V gene: TRBV5-1
J gene: TRBJ2-2
clone size: NA
D gene: TRBD2

CDR3 DNA: TGTGCCAGCAGTTCCCTAGTAAGGGGTGAAAAACTGTTTTTT
CDR3 protein: CASSSLVRGEKLFF
V gene: TRBV6-2/TRBV6-3
J gene: TRBJ1-4
clone size: NA
D gene: NA

CDR3 DNA: TGTGCCAGCAGCGTAGGTGTTTCGGATGCAGGCCGCTACGAGCAGTACTTC
CDR3 protein: CASSVGVSDAGRYEQYF
V gene: TRBV9
J gene: TRBJ2-7
clone size: NA
D gene: NA

CDR3 DNA: TGTGCCAGCAGTCCTCGGGGTAGCTCGACAGATACGCAGTATTTT
CDR3 protein: CASSPRGSSTDTQYF
V gene: TRBV25-1
J gene: TRBJ2-3
clone size: NA
D gene: NA

CDR3 DNA: TGCGCCAGCAGCTTGGAAGGGACAGCTGCCTACAATGAGCAGTTCTTC
CDR3 protein: CASSLEGTAAYNEQFF
V gene: TRBV5-1
J gene: TRBJ2-1
clone size: NA
D gene: TRBD1

CDR3 DNA: TGTGCCAGCAGTTACCCGCTACGTAGCGGGAGGGCCCTGGCCGGGGAGCTGTTTTTT
CDR3 protein: CASSYPLRSGRALAGELFF
V gene: TRBV28
J gene: TRBJ2-2
clone size: NA
D gene: TRBD2

CDR3 DNA: TGTGCCAGCAGTGACTCGGGGGGGACCGGCACAGATACGCAGTATTTT
CDR3 protein: CASSDSGGTGTDTQYF
V gene: TRBV6-4
J gene: TRBJ2-3
clone size: NA
D gene: TRBD2

CDR3 DNA: TGTGCCAGCAGTGACAGGGGTCAAGAACAAGAGACCCAGTACTTC
CDR3 protein: CASSDRGQEQETQYF
V gene: TRBV2
J gene: TRBJ2-5
clone size: NA
D gene: NA

CDR3 DNA: TGCAGTGCTAGTTATCGGGGGGCCGTTCGAACTAATGAAAAACTGTTTTTT
CDR3 protein: CSASYRGAVRTNEKLFF
V gene: TRBV20-1
J gene: TRBJ1-4
clone size: few
D gene: NA

CDR3 DNA: TGTGCCAGCTCACCACCCACCGGGACTACAAGCTACGAGCAGTACTTC
CDR3 protein: CASSPPTGTTSYEQYF
V gene: TRBV18
J gene: TRBJ2-7
clone size: NA
D gene: TRBD2

CDR3 DNA: TGTGCCAGCAGCCAAGACGGAGTGAACACTGAAGCTTTCTTT
CDR3 protein: CASSQDGVNTEAFF
V gene: TRBV4-2
J gene: TRBJ1-1
clone size: NA
D gene: NA

CDR3 DNA: TGTGCCAGCAGCCAGGACAGGGTGGCGACCCAGTACTTC
CDR3 protein: CASSQDRVATQYF
V gene: TRBV9
J gene: TRBJ2-5
clone size: NA
D gene: TRBD1

CDR3 DNA: TGTGCCATCAGTGACCGGGGGGATAATTCACCCCTCCACTTT
CDR3 protein: CAISDRGDNSPLHF
V gene: TRBV10-3
J gene: TRBJ1-6
clone size: NA
D gene: NA

CDR3 DNA: TGTGCCAGCAGCCGCGCACAGGGCGGGTTATTATATGGCTACACCTTC
CDR3 protein: CASSRAQGGLLYGYTF
V gene: TRBV5-6
J gene: TRBJ1-2
clone size: NA
D gene: NA